At least ten counts were recorded for the clone carrying this T cell receptor beta chain. This entry is derived from a study of T cells in Graves' hyperthyroidism and ophthalmopathy. The trim removed 5 bases at V and 0 bases at J, leaving 7 bases unmatched. The CDR3 runs 17 residues. The investigators amplified TCR beta CDR3 regions from RNA transcripts. The study used the HTBI primer set for a first-round RT-PCR of the TCR CDR3. TCRdb redid the calling of the multiplex PCR reads with MiXCR, one entry per CDR3 protein. The data show approximately 370,000 distinct CDR3 sequences, approximately 15% seen once. Diagnoses used clinical symptoms, serum thyroxine and TRAb, thyroid ultrasound and orbital computed tomography.

V is TRBV12-3 or TRBV12-4 and J is TRBJ2-4, with TRBD2 identical over 10 bases. The sequencing sample was made of blood. The clonotype comes from a woman in her thirties with Graves' hyperthyroidism. This CDR3 reads CASSPTSGIGAKNIQYF. The CDR3 coding sequence is TGTGCCAGCAGTCCAACTAGCGGGATTGGAGCCAAAAACATTCAGTACTTC.